This TCR beta chain was sequenced for a study of breast tumors, draining lymph nodes, adjacent tissues (dated by TCRdb to about 2016). Broadly, across the study: TCR beta repertoires were compared across tumor, adjacent nontumor tissue and axillary lymph nodes obtained from breast cancer patients. The study aimed to assess the relationships and possible T-cell exchange between tumor, surrounding tissue and draining lymph node repertoires in human breast cancer. Findings and caveats that apply to the study as a whole: Tumor and nontumor tissue repertoires were significantly more similar in luminal-like than in basal-like breast cancer. Tumor T-cell repertoires showed less diversity than lymph node repertoires and more diversity than nontumor tissue repertoires, and tumor T-cell repertoires showed preferential V and J gene usage. The data were considered consistent with the idea that most tumor T cells come from the lymph node and then expand in tumor tissue. The study presented the conclusion that tumor T cells originate in lymph nodes as consistent with a hypothesis, not as something directly demonstrated.

The axillary draining lymph nodes of breast cancer patients were the source of the lymph node samples. This clonotype was recorded many times. Its antigen is still unknown. There are no base qualities to consult, and no much larger clone falls within one base. The listed sequencing device is Illumina HiSeq 2000. Multiplex PCR amplification was used to generate the TCR beta chain libraries. High-throughput sequencing was used to analyze the amplified TCR beta chain products. Through fastp at Q25 and MiXCR, TCRdb rebuilt clones from the public reads, retaining in-frame beta chains. Entries that share a CDR3 protein sequence are merged under the most common genes and DNA. The sample yields 83,000 or so distinct CDR3 sequences; 15% to 20% were counted once. The ten largest clones take up 2% to 3% of the sample. The sequencing input was axillary lymph node tissue. The TCR originated in a female donor with breast cancer. Some clones in this sample may be carry-over from other donors' samples.

The DNA is TGTGCCAGCAGCAGAACAGGGGCGGGCTACACCTTC. Translated, this is CASSRTGAGYTF. This receptor chain uses TRBV5-6 and TRBJ1-2, with 7 bases in between that match TRBD1. For CDR1 and CDR2, the germline V gene lists SGHDT and YYEEEE. The CDR3 spans 12 residues, from the cysteine through the phenylalanine. Of the read, only the CDR3 DNA is kept; its 36 bases are in frame from base 1. Compared with germline, V lacks 4 bases and J lacks 8 bases; bases without a gene match: 5.